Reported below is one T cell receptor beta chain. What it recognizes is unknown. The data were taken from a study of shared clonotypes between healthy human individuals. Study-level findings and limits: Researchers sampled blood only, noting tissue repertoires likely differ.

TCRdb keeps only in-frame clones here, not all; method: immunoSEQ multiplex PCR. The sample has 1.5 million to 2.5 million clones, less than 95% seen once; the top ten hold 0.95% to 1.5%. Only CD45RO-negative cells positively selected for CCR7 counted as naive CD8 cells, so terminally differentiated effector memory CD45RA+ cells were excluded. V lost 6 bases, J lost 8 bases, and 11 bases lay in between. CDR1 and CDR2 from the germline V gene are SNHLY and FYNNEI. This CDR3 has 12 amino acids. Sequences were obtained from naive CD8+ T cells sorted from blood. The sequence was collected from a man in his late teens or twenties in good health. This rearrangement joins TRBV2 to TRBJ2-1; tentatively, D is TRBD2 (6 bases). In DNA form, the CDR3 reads TGTGCCAGCAGAGATCCGGGGGATGAGCAGTTCTTC. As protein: CASRDPGDEQFF.